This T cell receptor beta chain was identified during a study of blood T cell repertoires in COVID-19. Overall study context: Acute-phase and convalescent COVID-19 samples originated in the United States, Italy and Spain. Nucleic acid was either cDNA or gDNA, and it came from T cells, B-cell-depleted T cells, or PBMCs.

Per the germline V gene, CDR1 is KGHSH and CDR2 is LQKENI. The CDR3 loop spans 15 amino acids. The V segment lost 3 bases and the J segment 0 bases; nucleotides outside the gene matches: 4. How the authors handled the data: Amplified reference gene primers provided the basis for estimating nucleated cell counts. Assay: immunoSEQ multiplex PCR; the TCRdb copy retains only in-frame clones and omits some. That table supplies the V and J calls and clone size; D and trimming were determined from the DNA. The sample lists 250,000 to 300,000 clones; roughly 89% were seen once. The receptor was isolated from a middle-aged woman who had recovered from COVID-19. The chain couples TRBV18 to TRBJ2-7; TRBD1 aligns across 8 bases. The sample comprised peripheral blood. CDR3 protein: CASSPGQASSYEQYF. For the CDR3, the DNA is TGTGCCAGCTCACCGGGACAGGCGAGCTCCTACGAGCAGTACTTC.